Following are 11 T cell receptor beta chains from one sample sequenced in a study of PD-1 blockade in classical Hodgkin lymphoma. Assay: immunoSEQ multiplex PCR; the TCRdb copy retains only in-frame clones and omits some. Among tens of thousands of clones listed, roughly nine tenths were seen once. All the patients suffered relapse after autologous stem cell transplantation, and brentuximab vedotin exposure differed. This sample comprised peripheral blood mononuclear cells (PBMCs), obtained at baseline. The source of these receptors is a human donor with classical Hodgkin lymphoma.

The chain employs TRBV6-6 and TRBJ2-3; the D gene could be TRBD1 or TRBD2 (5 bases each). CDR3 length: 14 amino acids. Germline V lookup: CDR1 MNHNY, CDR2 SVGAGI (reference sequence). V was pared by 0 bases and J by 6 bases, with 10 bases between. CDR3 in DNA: TGTGCCAGCAGTTACTCGGGCGAGGGGGATACGCAGTATTTT. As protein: CASSYSGEGDTQYF.

The chain's CDR3 is CASRAGGTYNEQFF. In DNA form, the CDR3 reads TGTGCCAGTCGCGCGGGGGGCACCTACAATGAGCAGTTCTTC. V is TRBV6-1 and J is TRBJ2-1; 8 bases align to TRBD2. CDR3 length: 14 amino acids. V lost 9 bases and J lost 2; bases outside the gene matches: 6. The V gene's germline CDR1 is MNHNS and CDR2 SASEGT.

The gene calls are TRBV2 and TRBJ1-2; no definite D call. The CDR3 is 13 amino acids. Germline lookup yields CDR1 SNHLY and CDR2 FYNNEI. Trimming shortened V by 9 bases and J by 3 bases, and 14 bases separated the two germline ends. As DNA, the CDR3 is TGTGCCAGTTGGACTGATGAATACTATGGCTACACCTTC. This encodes CASWTDEYYGYTF.

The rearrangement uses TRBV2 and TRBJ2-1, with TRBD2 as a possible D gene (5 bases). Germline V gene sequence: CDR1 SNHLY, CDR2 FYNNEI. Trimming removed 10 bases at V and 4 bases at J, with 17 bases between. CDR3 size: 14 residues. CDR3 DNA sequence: TGTGCCACAATAGAGGGCACAGCATACAATGAGCAGTTCTTC. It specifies CATIEGTAYNEQFF.

The DNA of the CDR3 is TGCGCCAGCAGCGTGAACAGGGTAGAAGGGGTTGAGCAGTTCTTC. Protein sequence: CASSVNRVEGVEQFF. The chain combines TRBV5-1 with TRBJ2-1, with D possibly matching TRBD1 (6 bases). The CDR3 sequence is 15 residues long. V lost 4 bases and J 9 bases, leaving 20 bases between the germline ends. Germline CDR1 SGHRS, CDR2 YFSETQ.

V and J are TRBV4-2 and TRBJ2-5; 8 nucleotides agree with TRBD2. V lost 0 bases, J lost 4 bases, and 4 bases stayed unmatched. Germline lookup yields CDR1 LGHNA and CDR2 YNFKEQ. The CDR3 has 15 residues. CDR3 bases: TGTGCCAGCAGCCAAGATGCCGGGAGGGCAGAGACCCAGTACTTC. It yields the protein CASSQDAGRAETQYF.

CDR3 sequence (DNA): TGTGCCAGCAGCCCCCGGGGGGGGTCACACGAGCAGTACTTC. Protein: CASSPRGGSHEQYF. The chain links TRBV7-9 to TRBJ2-7, with 8 positions matching TRBD2. This CDR3 has 14 amino acids. The germline V gene encodes CDR1 SEHNR and CDR2 FQNEAQ (reference sequence). V trimming: 5 bases; J trimming: 5 bases; junction bases outside the gene matches: 8.

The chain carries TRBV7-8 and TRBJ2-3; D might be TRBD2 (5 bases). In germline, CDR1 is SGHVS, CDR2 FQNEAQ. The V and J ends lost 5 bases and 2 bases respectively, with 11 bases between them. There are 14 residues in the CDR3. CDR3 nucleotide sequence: TGTGCCAGCAGCCAAAGCGGTAACACAGATACGCAGTATTTT. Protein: CASSQSGNTDTQYF.

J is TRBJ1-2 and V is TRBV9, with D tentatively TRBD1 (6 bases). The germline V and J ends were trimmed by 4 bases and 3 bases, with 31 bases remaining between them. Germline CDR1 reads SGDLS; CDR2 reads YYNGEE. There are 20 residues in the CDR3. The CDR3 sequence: CASSHRAGRGPGQGDYGYTF. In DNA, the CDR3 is TGTGCCAGCAGCCATCGGGCGGGTAGAGGTCCGGGACAAGGAGACTATGGCTACACCTTC.

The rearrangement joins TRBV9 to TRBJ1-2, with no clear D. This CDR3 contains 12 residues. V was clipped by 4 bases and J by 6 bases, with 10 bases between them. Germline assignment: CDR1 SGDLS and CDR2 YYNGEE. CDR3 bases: TGTGCCAGCAGCAGAGCCGGGGATGGCTACACCTTC. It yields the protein CASSRAGDGYTF.

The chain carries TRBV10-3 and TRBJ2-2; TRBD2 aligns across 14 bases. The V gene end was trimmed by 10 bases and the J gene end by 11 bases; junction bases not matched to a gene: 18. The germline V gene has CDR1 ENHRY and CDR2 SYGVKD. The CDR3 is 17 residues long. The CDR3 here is CATGSEWTSGGLVELFF. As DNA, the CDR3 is TGTGCCACCGGGAGCGAATGGACTAGCGGGGGGCTGGTAGAGCTGTTTTTT.